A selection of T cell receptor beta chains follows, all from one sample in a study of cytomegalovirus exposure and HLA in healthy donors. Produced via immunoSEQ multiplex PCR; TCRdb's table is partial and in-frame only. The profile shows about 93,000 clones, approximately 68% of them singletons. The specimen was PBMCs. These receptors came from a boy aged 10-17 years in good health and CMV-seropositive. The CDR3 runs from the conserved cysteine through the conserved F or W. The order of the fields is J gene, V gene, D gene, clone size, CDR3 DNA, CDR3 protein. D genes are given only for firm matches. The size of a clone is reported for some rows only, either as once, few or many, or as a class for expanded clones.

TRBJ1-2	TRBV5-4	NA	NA	TGTGCCAGCAGCTGGATGGGGGAGGGGGGTCTTCACACCTTC	CASSWMGEGGLHTF
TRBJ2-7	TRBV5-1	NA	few	TGCGCCAGCAGCTTGAAGACAGGTCACGGTGGCGAGCAGTACTTC	CASSLKTGHGGEQYF
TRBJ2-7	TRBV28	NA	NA	TGTGCCAGCAATCCCCTTGGGGCGCGGTACGAGCAGTACTTC	CASNPLGARYEQYF
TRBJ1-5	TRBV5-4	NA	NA	TGTGCCAGCAGCTTTGAACAGGGTACCCAGCATTTT	CASSFEQGTQHF
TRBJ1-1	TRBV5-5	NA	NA	TGTGCCAGCAGCTTACAGGACACTGAAGCTTTCTTT	CASSLQDTEAFF
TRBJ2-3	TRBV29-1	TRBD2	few	TGCAGCGTTGCCGCCCGCGGGGGGGGCACAGATACGCAGTATTTT	CSVAARGGGTDTQYF
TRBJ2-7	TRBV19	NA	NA	TGTGCCAGTAGAACTAGGGATGGCTACGAGCAGTACTTC	CASRTRDGYEQYF
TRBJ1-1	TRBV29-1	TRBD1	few	TGCAGCGCCGGACAGGGCGGGAACACTGAAGCTTTCTTT	CSAGQGGNTEAFF
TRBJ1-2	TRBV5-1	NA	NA	TGCGCCACCCATACTGGGGAGGGACTTTTAAGCGGCTACACCTTC	CATHTGEGLLSGYTF
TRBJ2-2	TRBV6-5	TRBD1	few	TGTGCCAGCAGCTTCGACAGGGGAAACACCGGGGAGCTGTTTTTT	CASSFDRGNTGELFF
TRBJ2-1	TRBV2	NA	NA	TGTGCCAGCAGTGAAGCGCTTACAGGGCCGTCCTACAATGAGCAGTTCTTC	CASSEALTGPSYNEQFF